These 11 T cell receptor beta chains were sequenced from one sample in a study of blood T cell repertoires in COVID-19. Clones were read by immunoSEQ multiplex PCR, and TCRdb kept only the in-frame ones, dropping some. The data contain about 140,000 clones, more than 75% of them singletons. The material sequenced was PBMCs or T cells enriched from blood (not recorded which). The receptors originated from a man aged 55 to 70 who had recovered from COVID-19.

The genes are TRBV5-4 and TRBJ2-5; perhaps TRBD1 as D (6 bases). Trimming took 0 bases from V and 7 from J, leaving 13 bases between them. Germline V lookup: CDR1 SGHNT, CDR2 YYREEE (reference sequence). This CDR3 is built from 14 residues. Here the CDR3 reads CASSLEGGRATQYF. The CDR3 DNA reads TGTGCCAGCAGCTTGGAAGGGGGAAGGGCGACCCAGTACTTC.

The rearrangement links TRBV7-8 to TRBJ2-5; D is perhaps TRBD1 (7 bases). V lost 2 bases to trimming and J lost 2 bases, with 12 bases between them. Germline values: CDR1 SGHVS, CDR2 FQNEAQ. This CDR3 contains 15 residues. The CDR3 sequence: CASSLPAGQQETQYF. Here the CDR3 DNA reads TGTGCCAGCAGCTTACCGGCGGGACAGCAAGAGACCCAGTACTTC.

A note on this clone: One junction end does not reproduce the germline sequence, and a read error may be involved. V usage is TRBV7-9 and J usage is TRBJ2-2; 7 bases match TRBD2. Germline CDR1 is SEHNR and CDR2 is FQNEAQ (reference sequence). The CDR3 is 15 amino acids. CDR3 nucleotide sequence: TGTGCCAGCAGCGTAGCGGGCTCGAACACCGGGGAGCTGTTTTTT. This gives the protein CASSVAGSNTGELFF.

This chain connects TRBV3-1 (or the pseudogene TRBV3-2) to TRBJ2-7; D is perhaps TRBD2 (6 bases). V lost 5 bases and J lost 3, with 11 bases in between. The CDR3 length is 13 residues. Germline CDR1 LGHDT, CDR2 YNNKEL (reference sequence). DNA for the CDR3: TGTGCCAGCAGCAACGTCGGGGGCTACGAGCAGTACTTC. Translating it yields CASSNVGGYEQYF.

The CDR3 is CASSERTGNSPLHF. The CDR3 region has the DNA TGTGCCAGCAGTGAACGGACAGGGAACTCACCCCTCCACTTT. The rearrangement links TRBV2 to TRBJ1-6; 8 nucleotides line up with TRBD1. The CDR3 contains 14 residues. The ends lost 2 bases at V and 10 bases at J; junction bases unmatched: 4. The V gene's germline CDR1 is SNHLY and CDR2 FYNNEI.

This chain connects TRBV6-5 to TRBJ2-3; 9 nucleotides line up with TRBD1. Trimming took 5 bases from V and 4 from J; bases not matched to a gene: 4. There are 14 residues in the CDR3. Germline assignment: CDR1 MNHEY and CDR2 SVGAGI. CDR3 sequence: CASSTGGPPDTQYF. In DNA, the CDR3 is TGTGCCAGCAGTACAGGGGGCCCGCCAGATACGCAGTATTTT.

The genes are TRBV2 and TRBJ2-1; weak D call: TRBD2 (7 bases). V lost 9 bases and J 4 bases, leaving 13 bases between the germline ends. This CDR3 has 13 amino acids. Germline CDR1 reads SNHLY; CDR2 reads FYNNEI. In nucleotides, the CDR3 is TGTGCCAGTCGGGGGGCCTCATACAATGAGCAGTTCTTC. Its translation is CASRGASYNEQFF.

The rearrangement joins TRBV19 to TRBJ2-5; unclear D gene. V lost 5 bases and J lost 7, with 11 bases in between. CDR1 and CDR2 from the germline V gene are LNHDA and SQIVND (reference sequence). The CDR3 runs 12 residues. The CDR3 DNA sequence: TGTGCCAGTAGTCCTCCGGTTGGGACCCAGTACTTC. The encoded protein is CASSPPVGTQYF. Variable domain in full (rest from reference TRBV19 and TRBJ2-5): DGGITQSPKYLFRKEGQNVTLSCEQNLNHDAMYWYRQDPGQGLRLIYYSQIVNDFQKGDIAEGYSVSREKKESFPLTVTSAQKNPTAFYLCASSPPVGTQYFGPGTRLLVL.

CDR3 coding DNA: TGTGCCAGCAGCCCTTCTCTTAGCGCCTCCTACAATGAGCAGTTCTTC. Amino acids: CASSPSLSASYNEQFF. The chain joins TRBV7-2 to TRBJ2-1; D possibly corresponds to TRBD2 (5 bases). There are 16 residues in the CDR3. The germline gives CDR1 SGHTA, CDR2 FQGNSA. Trimming stripped 5 bases from V and 0 bases from J, with 14 bases between.

The CDR3 region is CASSDGDRRYSPLHF. In DNA form, the CDR3 reads TGTGCCAGCAGCGATGGGGACAGGCGCTATTCACCCCTCCACTTT. This chain uses TRBV9 with TRBJ1-6, with TRBD1 identical over 8 bases. This CDR3 has 15 amino acids. V lost 3 bases and J lost 8; bases outside the gene matches: 7. Germline loops: CDR1 SGDLS, CDR2 YYNGEE. Based on the CDR3 plus reference TRBV9 and TRBJ1-6, the full variable domain is DSGVTQTPKHLITATGQRVTLRCSPRSGDLSVYWYQQSLDQGLQFLIQYYNGEERAKGNILERFSAQQFPDLHSELNLSSLELGDSALYFCASSDGDRRYSPLHFGNGTRLTVT.

This clone was seen a single time. The chain is built from TRBV3-1 (or the pseudogene TRBV3-2) and TRBJ1-6; D not certain. CDR1 and CDR2 (germline): LGHDT, YNNKEL (reference sequence). Deletions cut 5 bases from V and 2 bases from J, with 7 bases between. This CDR3 has 14 amino acids. The CDR3 sequence is CASSKPTYNSPLHF. CDR3 sequence (DNA): TGTGCCAGCAGCAAGCCAACCTATAATTCACCCCTCCACTTT.